One sample yielded the 19 T cell receptor beta chains listed below, sequenced in a study of shared clonotypes between healthy human individuals (dated by TCRdb to 2019 to 2021). Libraries were prepared through the immunoSEQ multiplex PCR assay. TCRdb stores this immuneACCESS table with in-frame sequences only. Part of the clones is absent; in the studies checked, under half of the shortfall reflects unresolved V genes, and no reason is known for the rest. The sample data list over a million clones, and approximately 98% of these were observed just once. The ten largest account for 0.4% to 0.45% of the sample. The source material was naive CD4+ T cells sorted from blood. This specimen's cell subset or site label, interpreted: CD45RA+ positively selected. The receptors were gathered from a young man in good health.

The J gene is TRBJ2-7, the V gene TRBV5-4, with unresolved D. This CDR3 is 12 amino acids long. Germline V CDR1 and CDR2: SGHNT, YYREEE (reference sequence). The germline V and J ends were trimmed by 0 bases and 4 bases, with 5 bases remaining between them. The CDR3 reads CASSLVVYEQYF. In DNA, the CDR3 is TGTGCCAGCAGCTTGGTGGTTTACGAGCAGTACTTC.

This clone occurred once. The chain joins TRBV10-1 to TRBJ2-3, with D unclear. This CDR3 contains 16 residues. V shed 3 bases and J shed 0 bases, with 13 bases lying between them. CDR1 is WNHNN, CDR2 SYGVQD, per germline (reference sequence). In DNA, the CDR3 is TGCGCCAGCAGTGATTCCGGCGTTACTAGCACAGATACGCAGTATTTT. This gives the protein CASSDSGVTSTDTQYF.

The chain recombines TRBV2 with TRBJ2-7, with D possibly TRBD2 on 7 matching bases. V gave up 6 bases and J gave up 5 bases, with 17 bases separating them. The CDR3 is 14 residues long. CDR1 SNHLY and CDR2 FYNNEI come from the germline V gene. In DNA form, the CDR3 reads TGTGCCAGCAGCAAGGAGGCGGGGGCCGACGAGCAGTACTTC. Translating it yields CASSKEAGADEQYF.

This rearrangement joins TRBV5-5 to TRBJ2-4; D unclear. Germline values: CDR1 SGHKS, CDR2 YYEKEE (reference sequence). Between the trimmed V and J ends, which lost 3 bases and 8 bases, there was a span of 9 bases. The CDR3 is 12 residues long. CDR3 amino acids: CASSSETDIQYF. Here the CDR3 DNA reads TGTGCCAGCAGCTCCGAGACGGACATTCAGTACTTC.

The chain has TRBV7-9 and TRBJ2-1; 8 nucleotides agree with TRBD2. This CDR3 region has 15 residues. V was clipped by 4 bases and J by 9 bases; unmatched bases: 11. From germline, CDR1 is SEHNR and CDR2 FQNEAQ (reference sequence). This chain's CDR3 is CASSSRGLAPLEQFF. CDR3 DNA sequence: TGTGCCAGCAGCTCCAGAGGACTAGCCCCACTTGAGCAGTTCTTC. The complete variable domain, with remaining parts taken from reference TRBV7-9 and TRBJ2-1, reads DTGVSQNPRHKITKRGQNVTFRCDPISEHNRLYWYRQTLGQGPEFLTYFQNEAQLEKSRLLSDRFSAERPKGSFSTLEIQRTEQGDSAMYLCASSSRGLAPLEQFFGPGTRLTVL.

The J gene is TRBJ1-5, the V gene TRBV28; D remains unclear. The CDR3 extends over 16 amino acids. CDR1 and CDR2 (germline): MDHEN, SYDVKM. V lost 5 bases to trimming and J lost 0 bases, with 14 bases between them. CDR3: CASSPTTTHSNQPQHF. Written as DNA, the CDR3 is TGTGCCAGCAGTCCCACGACAACCCATAGCAATCAGCCCCAGCATTTT.

The sample holds one count of this clone. The same CDR3 can be traced to other DNA sequences in this sample. The CDR3 is CASSLGGTSTDTQYF. The DNA of the CDR3 is TGTGCCAGCAGCTTGGGAGGGACTAGCACAGATACGCAGTATTTT. V is TRBV5-4 and J is TRBJ2-3, with a weak D call TRBD2 (6 bases). The CDR3 is 15 residues long. V lost 0 bases and J lost 0, with 8 bases in between. Germline assignment: CDR1 SGHNT and CDR2 YYREEE (reference sequence).

The CDR3 sequence: CASLRTGQGSSEQYF. CDR3 sequence (DNA): TGTGCCAGCCTAAGGACGGGACAGGGGTCAAGTGAGCAGTACTTC. V gene TRBV5-4 combines with J gene TRBJ2-7, with 10 bases lining up with TRBD1. CDR1 is SGHNT, CDR2 YYREEE, per germline (reference sequence). The CDR3 sequence is 15 residues long. The ends lost 7 bases at V and 7 bases at J; junction bases unmatched: 14.

The chain is built from TRBV11-2 and TRBJ2-1, with D possibly TRBD2 on 5 matching bases. CDR1 SGHAT and CDR2 FQNNGV come from the germline V gene. The CDR3 length is 12 residues. V dropped 3 bases and J dropped 16 bases, with 16 bases sitting between them. CDR3 nucleotide sequence: TGTGCCAGCAGCTTCCAAACTAGAAGCGCCTTCTTC. This translates into CASSFQTRSAFF.

The gene calls are TRBV18 and TRBJ2-1; 11 positions agree with TRBD2. The CDR3 consists of 15 residues. The J segment lost 8 bases and the V segment lost 3 bases, leaving 6 bases of the junction unmatched. Germline lookup yields CDR1 KGHSH and CDR2 LQKENI. In DNA, the CDR3 is TGTGCCAGCTCACCTTCACTAGCGGGAGATGATGAGCAGTTCTTC. The encoded protein is CASSPSLAGDDEQFF.

In regard to this clone: The same CDR3 can be traced to other DNA sequences in this sample. The J gene is TRBJ2-7, the V gene TRBV19, with 12 bases lining up with TRBD2. The CDR3 covers 15 residues. Per the germline V gene, CDR1 is LNHDA and CDR2 is SQIVND (reference sequence). Trimming cost V 4 bases and J 3 bases; bases outside gene matches: 4. The CDR3 loop reads CASSKRLAGDYEQYF. CDR3 DNA: TGTGCCAGTAGTAAGAGACTAGCGGGAGACTACGAGCAGTACTTC.

The gene calls are TRBV10-1 and TRBJ2-3, with 9 bases identical to TRBD2. Germline V gives CDR1 WNHNN, CDR2 SYGVQD (reference sequence). V gave up 5 bases and J gave up 2 bases; unmatched junction bases: 5. This CDR3 has 15 residues. The CDR3 bases are TGCGCCAGCAGTAGTGGCGGGAGGGCCACAGATACGCAGTATTTT. Translated: CASSSGGRATDTQYF.

The chain joins TRBV30 to TRBJ2-2; TRBD1 agrees at 8 bases. The V gene end was trimmed by 4 bases and the J gene end by 5 bases; junction bases not matched to a gene: 3. Germline V gene sequence: CDR1 GTSNPN, CDR2 SVGIG (reference sequence). The CDR3 runs 13 residues. The CDR3 bases are TGTGCCTGGACCGGGACAGGAACCGGGGAGCTGTTTTTT. As protein: CAWTGTGTGELFF.

The chain has TRBV14 and TRBJ2-7; D not certain. V dropped 0 bases and J dropped 6 bases, with 9 bases sitting between them. CDR1 and CDR2 from the germline V gene are SGHDN and FVKESK. This CDR3 has 13 residues. CDR3 protein: CASSQEIDSEQYF. The CDR3 region has the DNA TGTGCCAGCAGCCAAGAGATAGATTCCGAGCAGTACTTC.

The rearrangement joins TRBV2 to TRBJ1-5; D is unclear. The CDR3 has 15 residues. The V end lost 8 bases, the J end lost 3 bases, and 17 bases lay between the germline ends. CDR1 SNHLY and CDR2 FYNNEI come from the germline V gene. Written as DNA, the CDR3 is TGTGCCAGCGCTGGAGAGGCAGTAGACAATCAGCCCCAGCATTTT. This translates into CASAGEAVDNQPQHF. Variable domain in full (rest from reference TRBV2 and TRBJ1-5): EPEVTQTPSHQVTQMGQEVILRCVPISNHLYFYWYRQILGQKVEFLVSFYNNEISEKSEIFDDQFSVERPDGSNFTLKIRSTKLEDSAMYFCASAGEAVDNQPQHFGDGTRLSIL.

This clone was recorded only once. The V and J genes are TRBV5-1 and TRBJ2-3; TRBD2 matches at 9 bases. Trimming removed 4 bases from V and 2 bases from J; junction bases left unmatched: 5. Germline lookup yields CDR1 SGHRS and CDR2 YFSETQ. This CDR3 spans 15 amino acids. CDR3 coding DNA: TGCGCCAGCAGCCCCCTAGCGGGAACCACAGATACGCAGTATTTT. Its protein is CASSPLAGTTDTQYF. Supplemented by reference TRBV5-1 and TRBJ2-3, the full variable domain reads KAGVTQTPRYLIKTRGQQVTLSCSPISGHRSVSWYQQTPGQGLQFLFEYFSETQRNKGNFPGRFSGRQFSNSRSEMNVSTLELGDSALYLCASSPLAGTTDTQYFGPGTRLTVL.

The chain combines TRBV28 with TRBJ1-4, with 10 bases matching TRBD1. Looked up from germline, CDR1 is MDHEN and CDR2 is SYDVKM. The CDR3 contains 17 residues. The J segment lost 6 bases and the V segment lost 3 bases, leaving 10 bases of the junction unmatched. In DNA form, the CDR3 reads TGTGCCAGCAGTTTTATGACAGGGGGCGATCTATATGAAAAACTGTTTTTT. This codes for CASSFMTGGDLYEKLFF.

A remark on this clone: The same CDR3 is also encoded by other DNA sequences in this sample. V usage is TRBV5-6 and J usage is TRBJ2-1, with 9 positions matching TRBD1. The CDR3 contains 15 residues. Trimming removed 4 bases from V and 2 bases from J; junction bases left unmatched: 4. CDR1 is SGHDT, CDR2 YYEEEE, per germline. The CDR3: CASSPDRGPYNEQFF. The DNA of the CDR3 is TGTGCCAGCAGCCCGGACAGGGGACCCTACAATGAGCAGTTCTTC.

The chain has TRBV19 and TRBJ1-1; 8 bases line up with TRBD1. With V trimmed by 5 bases and J by 5 bases, 10 bases remained unmatched. The CDR3 runs to 15 residues. The germline CDR1 and CDR2 sequences are LNHDA and SQIVND (reference sequence). The DNA for the CDR3 is TGTGCCAGTAGTCATCGACAGGGGTCGGGGACTGAAGCTTTCTTT. Its translation is CASSHRQGSGTEAFF.